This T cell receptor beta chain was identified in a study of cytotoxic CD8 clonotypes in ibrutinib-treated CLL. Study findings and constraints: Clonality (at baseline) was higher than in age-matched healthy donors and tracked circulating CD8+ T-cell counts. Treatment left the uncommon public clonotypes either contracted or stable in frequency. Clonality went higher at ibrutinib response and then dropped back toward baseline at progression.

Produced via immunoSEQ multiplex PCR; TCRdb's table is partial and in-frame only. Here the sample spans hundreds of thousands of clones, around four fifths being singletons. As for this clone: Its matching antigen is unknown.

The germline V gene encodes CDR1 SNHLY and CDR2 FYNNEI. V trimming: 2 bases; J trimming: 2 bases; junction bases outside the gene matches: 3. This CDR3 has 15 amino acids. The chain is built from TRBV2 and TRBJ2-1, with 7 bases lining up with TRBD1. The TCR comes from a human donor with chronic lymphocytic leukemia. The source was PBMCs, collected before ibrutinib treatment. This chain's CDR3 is CASSEYGTAYNEQFF. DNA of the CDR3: TGTGCCAGCAGTGAATATGGGACAGCCTACAATGAGCAGTTCTTC.